A selection of T cell receptor beta chains follows, all from one sample in a study of blood T cell repertoires in COVID-19. TCRdb's copy holds only in-frame clones and misses some; the assay was immunoSEQ multiplex PCR. The data contain 250,000 to 300,000 clones, 80% to 90% of them singletons. The sequenced sample consisted of peripheral blood. The receptors stem from an elderly man with acute or convalescent COVID-19. The CDR3 runs from the conserved cysteine through the conserved F or W. The D gene is left open where the match is weak. The size entry is marked missing in some rows and otherwise reads once, few, many or a size class.

j_call | d_call | v_call | clone_size | cdr3_aa | cdr3_nt
TRBJ1-5 | NA | TRBV6-6 | NA | CASSYPGNNQPQHF | TGTGCCAGCAGTTATCCAGGGAATAATCAGCCCCAGCATTTT
TRBJ2-3 | TRBD1 | TRBV6-5 | NA | CATRTGITDTQYF | TGTGCCACCAGGACAGGGATCACAGATACGCAGTATTTT
TRBJ2-2 | NA | TRBV7-2 | NA | CASSLDGNTGELFF | TGTGCCAGCAGCTTAGACGGGAACACCGGGGAGCTGTTTTTT
TRBJ1-5 | NA | TRBV7-6 | NA | CASSSEGRKSNQPQHF | TGTGCCAGCAGCTCAGAGGGCAGGAAGAGCAATCAGCCCCAGCATTTT
TRBJ1-1 | TRBD1 | TRBV7-2 | NA | CASSFRDSLAEAFF | TGTGCCAGCAGCTTTAGGGACAGTCTCGCTGAAGCTTTCTTT
TRBJ2-7 | TRBD2 | TRBV7-9 | NA | CASTRGGSSYEQYF | TGTGCCAGCACCCGGGGGGGCAGCTCCTACGAGCAGTACTTC
TRBJ1-3 | NA | TRBV3-1/TRBV3-2 | NA | CASSQDYSGVGNTIYF | TGTGCCAGCAGCCAGGATTATTCAGGGGTTGGAAACACCATATATTTT
TRBJ1-2 | TRBD1 | TRBV2 | NA | CASSGNKRIDPGQGNYGYTF | TGTGCCAGCAGTGGTAATAAACGTATCGATCCGGGACAGGGAAACTATGGCTACACCTTC
TRBJ2-3 | TRBD2 | TRBV24-1 | once | CATSDSGGGWTDTQYF | TGTGCCACCAGTGATTCTGGCGGGGGGTGGACAGATACGCAGTATTTT
TRBJ2-2 | TRBD1 | TRBV9 | NA | CASSGTGLSTGELFF | TGTGCCAGCAGCGGGACAGGTTTGAGCACCGGGGAGCTGTTTTTT
TRBJ1-4 | NA | TRBV18 | NA | CASSPPGAPGPTNEKLFF | TGTGCCAGCTCACCACCGGGAGCCCCAGGCCCAACTAATGAAAAACTGTTTTTT
TRBJ2-7 | NA | TRBV2 | NA | CATELDWGSNEQYF | TGTGCCACAGAGTTGGACTGGGGTTCCAACGAGCAGTACTTC
TRBJ2-5 | TRBD1 | TRBV20-1 | NA | CSATSRDRLYF | TGCAGTGCGACCTCCCGGGACAGGTTGTACTTC
TRBJ2-1 | TRBD2 | TRBV5-4 | NA | CASSPGGRGVFAEQFF | TGTGCCAGCAGCCCGGGGGGTAGAGGGGTATTTGCTGAGCAGTTCTTC
TRBJ2-2 | NA | TRBV30 | NA | CAWTPEGAYTGELFF | TGTGCCTGGACCCCGGAGGGGGCTTACACCGGGGAGCTGTTTTTT
TRBJ2-3 | NA | TRBV11-2 | NA | CASGGGSFVGDTQYF | TGTGCCAGCGGGGGCGGGAGTTTTGTAGGAGATACGCAGTATTTT
TRBJ1-2 | TRBD1 | TRBV5-4 | NA | CASSSIQGKSYTF | TGTGCCAGCAGCTCAATACAGGGGAAAAGCTACACCTTC
TRBJ2-7 | TRBD2 | TRBV5-8 | NA | CASSFGLAASEQYF | TGTGCCAGCAGCTTCGGACTAGCCGCTTCCGAGCAGTACTTC
TRBJ1-5 | TRBD1 | TRBV7-2 | NA | CASSLIGQGVGPQHF | TGTGCCAGCAGCTTAATCGGACAGGGGGTTGGTCCCCAGCATTTT
TRBJ2-2 | NA | TRBV5-1 | NA | CASSLGDERQTRYLNTGELFF | TGCGCCAGCAGCTTGGGGGATGAGCGACAGACCAGATACCTTAACACCGGGGAGCTGTTTTTT
TRBJ1-6 | TRBD1 | TRBV7-8 | NA | CASSADRGESPLHF | TGTGCCAGCAGCGCGGACAGGGGCGAGTCACCCCTCCACTTT
TRBJ1-2 | NA | TRBV6-5 | NA | CASNRGGRGYTF | TGTGCCAGCAACCGGGGAGGGAGAGGCTACACCTTC
TRBJ1-4 | TRBD1 | TRBV27 | once | CASSLTGGINEKLFF | TGTGCCAGCAGTTTGACAGGGGGGATTAATGAAAAACTGTTTTTT
TRBJ2-7 | NA | TRBV5-6 | NA | CASSMVHYEQYF | TGTGCCAGCAGCATGGTCCACTACGAGCAGTACTTC
TRBJ2-7 | NA | TRBV15 | NA | CATSMGQAYEQYF | TGTGCCACCAGCATGGGCCAGGCCTACGAGCAGTACTTC
TRBJ2-7 | NA | TRBV4-2 | NA | CASSPPGNPYEQYF | TGTGCCAGCAGCCCCCCGGGAAACCCCTACGAGCAGTACTTC
TRBJ2-1 | TRBD2 | TRBV10-3 | NA | CAIIEAGGSNEQFF | TGTGCCATCATCGAAGCGGGGGGGTCCAATGAGCAGTTCTTC
TRBJ1-1 | NA | TRBV5-1 | NA | CASSTGQRNTEAFF | TGCGCCAGCAGCACCGGACAGAGGAACACTGAAGCTTTCTTT
TRBJ2-1 | TRBD2 | TRBV5-4 | NA | CASSPRGGTSGYNEQFF | TGTGCCAGCAGCCCCCGGGGGGGGACTAGCGGATACAATGAGCAGTTCTTC
TRBJ2-1 | TRBD2 | TRBV28 | NA | CASNTGGRIYEQFF | TGTGCCAGCAACACGGGAGGTAGGATCTATGAGCAGTTCTTC
TRBJ2-3 | TRBD2 | TRBV28 | NA | CASSLSGSYFTDTQYF | TGTGCCAGCAGTTTAAGCGGGAGTTATTTTACAGATACGCAGTATTTT
TRBJ2-2 | TRBD1 | TRBV5-1 | few | CASSLAGTASTGELFF | TGCGCCAGCAGCTTGGCCGGGACAGCATCCACCGGGGAGCTGTTTTTT
TRBJ2-1 | TRBD1 | TRBV7-2 | few | CASSLAGQVSYNEQFF | TGTGCCAGCAGCTTAGCCGGACAGGTCTCCTACAATGAGCAGTTCTTC
TRBJ2-5 | NA | TRBV27 | few | CASSLSGAETQYF | TGTGCCAGCAGTTTATCAGGAGCAGAGACCCAGTACTTC
TRBJ1-1 | TRBD1 | TRBV5-1 | NA | CASSSPGQGGEAFF | TGCGCCAGCAGCTCTCCGGGACAGGGAGGTGAAGCTTTCTTT
TRBJ2-7 | TRBD2 | TRBV9 | NA | CASSVWASGSVGEQYF | TGTGCCAGCAGCGTATGGGCTAGCGGGTCGGTGGGCGAGCAGTACTTC
TRBJ2-7 | NA | TRBV24-1 | NA | CATSDTGSYEQYF | TGTGCCACCAGTGATACTGGGAGCTACGAGCAGTACTTC
TRBJ1-3 | NA | TRBV5-1 | NA | CASSRDSSSGNTIYF | TGCGCCAGCAGCCGGGACTCTAGCTCTGGAAACACCATATATTTT
TRBJ2-7 | TRBD1 | TRBV15 | NA | CATSSQKWDRGYEQYF | TGTGCCACCAGCAGTCAGAAGTGGGACAGGGGTTACGAGCAGTACTTC
TRBJ2-1 | TRBD2 | TRBV24-1 | NA | CATGGTSGSGSSYNEQFF | TGTGCCACCGGAGGGACTAGCGGGAGTGGGAGCTCCTACAATGAGCAGTTCTTC
TRBJ2-3 | TRBD2 | TRBV6-5 | NA | CATHGGGNTDTQYF | TGTGCCACCCATGGGGGGGGAAACACAGATACGCAGTATTTT
TRBJ1-3 | NA | TRBV3-1/TRBV3-2 | NA | CASSQGQSGNTIYF | TGTGCCAGCAGCCAGGGGCAATCTGGAAACACCATATATTTT
TRBJ2-7 | NA | TRBV5-1 | NA | CASSLGQSAYEQYF | TGCGCCAGCAGCTTGGGTCAGTCAGCCTACGAGCAGTACTTC
TRBJ2-4 | NA | TRBV2 | NA | CASSLRQLAKNIQYF | TGTGCCAGCAGTCTACGACAGCTAGCCAAAAACATTCAGTACTTC
TRBJ2-3 | NA | TRBV30 | once | CAWSRTDTSTDTQYF | TGTGCCTGGAGCCGGACAGACACTAGCACAGATACGCAGTATTTT
TRBJ2-1 | NA | TRBV27 | NA | CASSFRGMYNEQFF | TGTGCCAGCAGTTTCAGGGGTATGTACAATGAGCAGTTCTTC